This T cell receptor (beta chain) comes out of a study of blood T cell repertoires in COVID-19. Germline assignment: CDR1 MNHEY and CDR2 SVGAGI. This CDR3 comprises 14 residues. With V trimmed by 0 bases and J by 7 bases, 3 bases remained unmatched. Assignments of participants to cohorts depended upon their own reported clinical history. Authors' data handling: Reference gene primer amplification in the assay estimated nucleated cell counts. Libraries were prepared by immunoSEQ multiplex PCR; TCRdb keeps only in-frame clonotypes and omits some of them. That table supplies the V and J calls and clone size; D and trimming were determined from the DNA. The sample has around 280,000 clones; roughly nine tenths are singletons.

The sequence came from a woman aged 40 to 55 who had recovered from COVID-19. This chain links TRBV6-5 with TRBJ1-5; 7 bases match TRBD1. The sample consisted of PBMCs or T cells enriched from blood (not recorded which). The CDR3 DNA follows: TGTGCCAGCAGTTACTCTAGGGGGCGACAGCCCCAGCATTTT. It specifies CASSYSRGRQPQHF.